This T cell receptor beta chain was observed in a study of Ad26.COV2.S vaccination and SARS-CoV-2 variants. The repertoire was sequenced with immunoSEQ multiplex PCR; TCRdb's copy has only in-frame clones and lacks some. The sample lists about 350,000 clones; about 85% were seen once. The CDR3 totals 14 residues. V was trimmed by 7 bases and J by 5 bases, leaving 17 bases between them. Germline V gene data show CDR1 as SEHNR and CDR2 as FQNEAQ (reference sequence). Treatment denoted: 15 to 20 received Ad26.COV2.S at low or high dose, single or two shots; 5 received placebo; per-sample allocation not given. Sample collection was performed on day 63 after the first vaccine or placebo injection.

The TCR comes from a person between 18 and 65 years old who received the Ad26.COV2.S COVID-19 vaccine or a placebo. The rearrangement joins TRBV7-9 to TRBJ2-5; D ambiguous. The sequences come from peripheral blood, collected in a trial of Ad26.COV2.S vaccine versus placebo. As DNA, the CDR3 is TGTGCCAGCACCTCGACCTTCGGCCATGAGACCCAGTACTTC. It is translated as CASTSTFGHETQYF.